One and the same sample provided the 27 T cell receptor beta chains below, sequenced in a study of blood T cell repertoires in COVID-19. Repertoires were generated with immunoSEQ multiplex PCR, while TCRdb's copy carries only in-frame clones and drops some. The sample consists of 390,000 or so clones, approximately 89% of them appearing once. Sequences were obtained from peripheral blood. These receptors came from a woman in her 30s with COVID-19, enrolled during active disease.

The rearrangement links TRBV23-1 to TRBJ1-3, with 7 nucleotides matching TRBD1. TRBV23-1 is an ORF for which the function is uncertain. V was pared by 2 bases and J by 3 bases, with 16 bases of the junction left unmatched. This CDR3 has 19 amino acids. The CDR3 nucleotides read TGCGCCAGCAGTCAACCACCACCCGACAGGGCCGGGTTTGGAAACACCATATATTTT. It translates to CASSQPPPDRAGFGNTIYF.

The chain couples TRBV5-8 to TRBJ1-4; D uncertain. The CDR3 consists of 13 residues. Trimming took 4 bases from V and 6 from J, leaving 10 bases between them. The germline V gene encodes CDR1 SGHTS and CDR2 YDEGEE. For the CDR3, the DNA is TGTGCCAGCAGCCTCACCCCGGATGAAAAACTGTTTTTT. Protein: CASSLTPDEKLFF.

The chain joins TRBV7-3 to TRBJ2-1; TRBD2 is a possible D gene (6 bases). Deletions cut 2 bases from V and 7 bases from J, with 12 bases between. CDR3 length equals 14 residues. Germline assignment: CDR1 SGHTA and CDR2 FQGTGA. The CDR3 protein is CASSLGGPGNEQFF. The CDR3, as DNA: TGTGCCAGCAGCTTAGGAGGGCCGGGGAATGAGCAGTTCTTC.

The chain employs TRBV11-2 and TRBJ2-7, with a possible D match to TRBD2 (6 bases). Germline assignment: CDR1 SGHAT and CDR2 FQNNGV. The V end was cut by 6 bases, the J end by 6 bases, with 18 bases between. The CDR3 sequence is 14 residues long. CDR3 DNA sequence: TGTGCCAGCAGTTTGAACACGGGGGAGCGCGAGCAGTACTTC. It specifies CASSLNTGEREQYF.

The genes are TRBV30 and TRBJ2-7; D possibly corresponds to TRBD2 (5 bases). V was cut by 7 bases and J by 0 bases, with 16 bases left in between. The CDR3 has 14 residues. Germline CDR1 GTSNPN, CDR2 SVGIG (reference sequence). This chain's CDR3 is CAYAGSESSYEQYF. CDR3 bases: TGTGCCTACGCGGGTAGTGAGAGCTCCTACGAGCAGTACTTC.

The V and J genes are TRBV7-9 and TRBJ2-1, with 7 positions matching TRBD1. The CDR3 loop spans 16 amino acids. Germline V gene lookup returns CDR1 SEHNR and CDR2 FQNEAQ (reference sequence). With V trimmed by 5 bases and J by 3 bases, 10 bases remained unmatched. CDR3 amino acids: CASSPRQGHNYNEQFF. The CDR3 bases are TGTGCCAGCAGCCCTCGACAGGGACATAACTACAATGAGCAGTTCTTC.

The V and J genes are TRBV5-1 and TRBJ2-7; 8 bases are a match to TRBD1. This CDR3 is built from 13 residues. The J segment lost 3 bases and the V segment lost 4 bases, leaving 3 bases of the junction unmatched. The germline gives CDR1 SGHRS, CDR2 YFSETQ. For the CDR3, the DNA is TGCGCCAGCAGCGAGGACAGGGTCTACGAGCAGTACTTC. This gives the protein CASSEDRVYEQYF.

The V and J genes are TRBV19 and TRBJ2-2; TRBD1 matches at 7 bases. This CDR3 contains 18 residues. Trimming took 6 bases from V and 0 from J; bases not matched to a gene: 13. Per germline, CDR1 LNHDA and CDR2 SQIVND (reference sequence). CDR3 region: CASRKRGQGATNTGELFF. DNA for the CDR3: TGTGCCAGTAGGAAGAGGGGGCAGGGCGCCACGAACACCGGGGAGCTGTTTTTT.

The rearrangement links TRBV7-2 to TRBJ2-7; TRBD1 matches at 11 bases. This CDR3 is built from 17 residues. In germline, CDR1 is SGHTA, CDR2 FQGNSA. Trimming at V came to 1 base and at J to 1 base, leaving 6 bases not matched to a gene. DNA for the CDR3: TGTGCCAGCAGCTTAGGAACCGGGACAGGGGGTTCCTACGAGCAGTACTTC. Residues: CASSLGTGTGGSYEQYF. Based on the CDR3 plus reference TRBV7-2 and TRBJ2-7, the full variable domain is GAGVSQSPSNKVTEKGKDVELRCDPISGHTALYWYRQSLGQGLEFLIYFQGNSAPDKSGLPSDRFSAERTGGSVSTLTIQRTQQEDSAVYLCASSLGTGTGGSYEQYFGPGTRLTVT.

The chain links TRBV2 to TRBJ1-4; no clear D. Germline CDR1 SNHLY, CDR2 FYNNEI. CDR3 length: 12 amino acids. With 6 bases removed from V and 8 bases from J, the gap between germline ends came to 10 bases. CDR3 protein: CASRAAWEKLFF. CDR3 nucleotides: TGTGCCAGCAGGGCCGCATGGGAAAAACTGTTTTTT.

This rearrangement joins TRBV5-6 to TRBJ1-1; D is unclear. With 0 bases removed from V and 5 bases from J, the gap between germline ends came to 5 bases. In germline, CDR1 is SGHDT, CDR2 YYEEEE. The CDR3 contains 12 residues. CDR3 bases: TGTGCCAGCAGCTTGGGCAGAACTGAAGCTTTCTTT. Its protein product is CASSLGRTEAFF.

J is TRBJ2-1 and V is TRBV7-9; weak D call: TRBD1 (6 bases). Germline-derived CDR1 and CDR2 are SEHNR and FQNEAQ (reference sequence). This CDR3 is 14 amino acids long. The V end lost 1 base, the J end lost 8 bases, and 12 bases lay between the germline ends. CDR3 residues: CASSLDTAGDEQFF. DNA for the CDR3: TGTGCCAGCAGCTTAGATACCGCAGGGGATGAGCAGTTCTTC.

In DNA, the CDR3 is TGCAGTGCTAGTATTTCTAGCGGGGGCTACAATGAGCAGTTCTTC. Its translation is CSASISSGGYNEQFF. The chain recombines TRBV20-1 with TRBJ2-1; TRBD2 agrees at 10 bases. The CDR3 extends over 15 amino acids. Germline loops: CDR1 DFQATT, CDR2 SNEGSKA (reference sequence). V was pared by 3 bases and J by 3 bases, with 5 bases of the junction left unmatched.

The V gene is TRBV3-1 (or the pseudogene TRBV3-2), the J gene TRBJ2-1, with 10 nucleotides matching TRBD2. The CDR3 runs to 16 residues. The germline CDR1 and CDR2 sequences are LGHDT and YNNKEL (reference sequence). V shed 4 bases, J shed 9 bases, and the junction held 12 bases outside the gene matches. CDR3 nucleotide sequence: TGTGCCAGCAGCCCCTTCGGAGCGGGAGGGCCGGCTGAGCAGTTCTTC. This encodes CASSPFGAGGPAEQFF.

The J gene is TRBJ1-2, the V gene TRBV28; the match to TRBD1 covers 10 bases. CDR3 length: 12 amino acids. Germline CDR1 reads MDHEN; CDR2 reads SYDVKM. V gave up 8 bases and J gave up 4 bases; unmatched junction bases: 1. CDR3: CASGQGVYGYTF. The DNA for the CDR3 is TGTGCCAGCGGACAGGGGGTCTATGGCTACACCTTC.

This clone showed up just a few times. The CDR3 is CASSLASGLRSYEQYF. The CDR3 DNA reads TGCGCCAGCAGCTTGGCCAGCGGGCTTCGCTCCTACGAGCAGTACTTC. This sequence joins TRBV5-1 and TRBJ2-7, with TRBD2 as a possible D gene (6 bases). CDR1 is SGHRS, CDR2 YFSETQ, per germline. The CDR3 consists of 16 residues. The germline V and J ends were trimmed by 0 bases and 0 bases, with 13 bases remaining between them.

The chain links TRBV6-1 to TRBJ1-5, with 7 bases that match TRBD1. This CDR3 is 13 amino acids long. Germline lookup yields CDR1 MNHNS and CDR2 SASEGT. The V segment lost 3 bases and the J segment 6 bases; nucleotides outside the gene matches: 2. CDR3 sequence reads: CASSDRGVQPQHF. CDR3 in DNA: TGTGCCAGCAGTGACAGGGGGGTTCAGCCCCAGCATTTT.

The CDR3 is CATSEGGLGYEQYF. CDR3 sequence (DNA): TGTGCCACCTCTGAGGGAGGGCTGGGGTACGAGCAGTACTTC. The chain carries TRBV24-1 and TRBJ2-7; TRBD2 agrees at 7 bases. Germline CDR1 is KGHDR and CDR2 is SFDVKD. V gave up 9 bases and J gave up 4 bases; unmatched junction bases: 11. This CDR3 has 14 residues.

The J gene is TRBJ2-5, the V gene TRBV18; D uncertain. V was shortened by 0 bases and J by 5 bases, with 7 bases between the two germline ends. Germline V gene data show CDR1 as KGHSH and CDR2 as LQKENI. The CDR3 runs 13 residues. The CDR3 region has the DNA TGTGCCAGCTCACCACCGTGGCGGGAGACCCAGTACTTC. It specifies CASSPPWRETQYF.

The J gene is TRBJ2-1, the V gene TRBV11-2, with D perhaps matching TRBD2 (7 bases). This CDR3 comprises 16 residues. CDR1 and CDR2 from the germline V gene are SGHAT and FQNNGV. V shed 4 bases and J shed 10 bases, with 23 bases lying between them. The CDR3 reads CASSSRQAGVVREQFF. CDR3 nucleotide sequence: TGTGCCAGCAGCTCCCGACAGGCGGGAGTAGTGAGGGAGCAGTTCTTC.

This clone showed up just once. The chain combines TRBV7-9 with TRBJ2-2; tentative D call: TRBD1 (6 bases). The CDR3 totals 13 residues. The V gene's germline CDR1 is SEHNR and CDR2 FQNEAQ (reference sequence). V was cut by 3 bases and J by 6 bases, with 8 bases left in between. DNA for the CDR3: TGTGCCAGCAGCTTGACAGGCCCCGGGGAGCTGTTTTTT. It is translated as CASSLTGPGELFF.

The rearrangement joins TRBV9 to TRBJ1-1; 10 positions match TRBD1. The junction had 2 bases not matched to a gene; V was cut back by 2 bases and J by 4 bases. CDR1 and CDR2 from the germline V gene are SGDLS and YYNGEE. The CDR3 covers 14 residues. The CDR3 is CASSVDRGATEAFF. The CDR3 nucleotides read TGTGCCAGCAGCGTGGACAGGGGGGCCACTGAAGCTTTCTTT.

The chain has TRBV7-9 and TRBJ2-5; the D gene is possibly TRBD2 (6 bases). The germline CDR1 and CDR2 sequences are SEHNR and FQNEAQ (reference sequence). V was cut by 11 bases and J by 1 base, with 14 bases left in between. There are 13 residues in the CDR3. The CDR3 sequence: CAGGGGPQETQYF. The CDR3 DNA follows: TGTGCCGGGGGAGGCGGGCCCCAAGAGACCCAGTACTTC.

This sequence joins TRBV6-5 and TRBJ1-2; D perhaps matches TRBD1 (5 bases). CDR1 MNHEY and CDR2 SVGAGI come from the germline V gene. The CDR3 extends over 16 amino acids. The ends were cut back, 1 base at V and 4 bases at J, with 16 bases in the middle. The CDR3 DNA follows: TGTGCCAGCAGTTACTTAGGACATAAAGGCAGCTATGGCTACACCTTC. Translating gives CASSYLGHKGSYGYTF.

This clone was seen once. The J gene is TRBJ2-5, the V gene TRBV3-1 (or the pseudogene TRBV3-2), with 7 bases aligning to TRBD2. Trimming took 5 bases from V and 5 from J; bases not matched to a gene: 17. Germline assignment: CDR1 LGHDT and CDR2 YNNKEL (reference sequence). This CDR3 region has 17 residues. The CDR3 nucleotides read TGTGCCAGCAGCTACCTGGGAGGGGAGGAAACGGGGGAGACCCAGTACTTC. Residues: CASSYLGGEETGETQYF.

This rearrangement joins TRBV6-5 to TRBJ2-7, with D possibly matching TRBD1 (5 bases). This CDR3 comprises 13 residues. Trimming shortened V by 7 bases and J by 4 bases, and 14 bases separated the two germline ends. Germline V gene lookup returns CDR1 MNHEY and CDR2 SVGAGI. The CDR3 region has the DNA TGTGCCAGCACCCGACAGCCTCAATACGAGCAGTACTTC. This gives the protein CASTRQPQYEQYF.

The sample holds a few counts of this clone. V gene TRBV2 combines with J gene TRBJ2-2, with D perhaps matching TRBD1 (6 bases). Germline V gene lookup returns CDR1 SNHLY and CDR2 FYNNEI. The V end was cut by 10 bases, the J end by 7 bases, with 16 bases between. This CDR3 has 13 residues. The CDR3 region has the DNA TGTGCCATCTCGACAGGAGAGGACGGGGAGCTGTTTTTT. Translation gives CAISTGEDGELFF.